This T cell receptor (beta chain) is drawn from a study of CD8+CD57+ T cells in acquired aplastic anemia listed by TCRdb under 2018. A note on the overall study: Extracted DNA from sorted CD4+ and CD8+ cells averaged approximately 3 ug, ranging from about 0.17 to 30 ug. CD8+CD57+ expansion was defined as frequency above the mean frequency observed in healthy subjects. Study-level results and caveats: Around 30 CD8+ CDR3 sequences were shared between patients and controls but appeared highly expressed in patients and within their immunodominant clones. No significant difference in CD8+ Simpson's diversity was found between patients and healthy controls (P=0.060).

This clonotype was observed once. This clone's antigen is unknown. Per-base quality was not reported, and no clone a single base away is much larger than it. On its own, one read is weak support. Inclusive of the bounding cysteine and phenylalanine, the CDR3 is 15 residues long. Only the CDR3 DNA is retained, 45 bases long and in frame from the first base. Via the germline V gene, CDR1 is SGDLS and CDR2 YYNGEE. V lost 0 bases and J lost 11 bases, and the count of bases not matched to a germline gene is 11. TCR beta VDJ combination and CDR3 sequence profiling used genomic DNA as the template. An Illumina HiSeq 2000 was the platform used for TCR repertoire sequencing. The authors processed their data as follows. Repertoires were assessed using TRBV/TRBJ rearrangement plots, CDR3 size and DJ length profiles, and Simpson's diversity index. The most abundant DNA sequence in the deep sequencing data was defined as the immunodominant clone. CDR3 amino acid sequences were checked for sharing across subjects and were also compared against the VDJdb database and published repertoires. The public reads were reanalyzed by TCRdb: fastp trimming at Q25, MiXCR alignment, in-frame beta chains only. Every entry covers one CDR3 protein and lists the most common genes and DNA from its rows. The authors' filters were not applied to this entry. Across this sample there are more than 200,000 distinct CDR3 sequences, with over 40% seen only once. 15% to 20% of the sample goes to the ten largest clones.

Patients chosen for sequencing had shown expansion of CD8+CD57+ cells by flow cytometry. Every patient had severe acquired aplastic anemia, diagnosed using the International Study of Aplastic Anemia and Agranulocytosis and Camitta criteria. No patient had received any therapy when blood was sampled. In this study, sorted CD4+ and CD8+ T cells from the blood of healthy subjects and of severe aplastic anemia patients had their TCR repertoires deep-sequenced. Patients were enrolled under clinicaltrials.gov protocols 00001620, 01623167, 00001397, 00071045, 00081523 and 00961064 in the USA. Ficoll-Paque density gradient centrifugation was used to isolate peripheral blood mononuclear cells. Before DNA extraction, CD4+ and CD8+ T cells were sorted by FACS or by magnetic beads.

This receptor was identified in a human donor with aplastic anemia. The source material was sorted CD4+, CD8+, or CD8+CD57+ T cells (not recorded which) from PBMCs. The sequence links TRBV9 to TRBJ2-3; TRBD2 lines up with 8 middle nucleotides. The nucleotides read TGTGCCAGCAGCGTAGCGGGGGGGGACTACAATGAGCAGTATTTT. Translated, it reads CASSVAGGDYNEQYF.